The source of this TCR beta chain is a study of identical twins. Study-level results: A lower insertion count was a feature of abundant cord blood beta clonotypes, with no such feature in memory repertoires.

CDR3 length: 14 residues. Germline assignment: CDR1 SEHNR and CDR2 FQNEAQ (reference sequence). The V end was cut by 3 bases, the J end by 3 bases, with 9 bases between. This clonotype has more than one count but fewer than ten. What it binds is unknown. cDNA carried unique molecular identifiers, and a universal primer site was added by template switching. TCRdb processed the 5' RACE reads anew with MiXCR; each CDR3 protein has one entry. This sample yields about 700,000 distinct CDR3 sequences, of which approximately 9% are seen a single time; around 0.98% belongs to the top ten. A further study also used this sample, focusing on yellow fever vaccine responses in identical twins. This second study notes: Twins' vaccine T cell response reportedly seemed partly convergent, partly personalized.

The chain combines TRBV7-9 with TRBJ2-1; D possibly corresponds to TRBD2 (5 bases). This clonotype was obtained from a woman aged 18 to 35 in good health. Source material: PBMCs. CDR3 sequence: CASSFEGYYNEQFF. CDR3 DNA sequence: TGTGCCAGCAGCTTCGAGGGATACTACAATGAGCAGTTCTTC.